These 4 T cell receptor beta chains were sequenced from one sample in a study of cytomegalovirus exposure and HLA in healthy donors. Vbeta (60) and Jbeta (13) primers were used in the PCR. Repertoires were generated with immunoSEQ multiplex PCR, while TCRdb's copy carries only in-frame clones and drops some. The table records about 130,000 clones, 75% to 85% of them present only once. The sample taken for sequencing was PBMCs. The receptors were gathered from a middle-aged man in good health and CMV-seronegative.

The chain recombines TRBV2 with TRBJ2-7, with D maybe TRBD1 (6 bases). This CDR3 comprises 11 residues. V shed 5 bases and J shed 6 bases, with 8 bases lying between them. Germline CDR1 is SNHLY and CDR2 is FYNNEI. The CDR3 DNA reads TGTGCCAGCAGTCCAGGGGTCGAGCAGTACTTC. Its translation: CASSPGVEQYF.

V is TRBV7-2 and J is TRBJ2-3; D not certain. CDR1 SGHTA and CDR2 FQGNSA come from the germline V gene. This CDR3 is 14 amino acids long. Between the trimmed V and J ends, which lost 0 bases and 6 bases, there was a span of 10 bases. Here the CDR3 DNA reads TGTGCCAGCAGCTTAGCTGCTGGAGAGGATACGCAGTATTTT. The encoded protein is CASSLAAGEDTQYF.

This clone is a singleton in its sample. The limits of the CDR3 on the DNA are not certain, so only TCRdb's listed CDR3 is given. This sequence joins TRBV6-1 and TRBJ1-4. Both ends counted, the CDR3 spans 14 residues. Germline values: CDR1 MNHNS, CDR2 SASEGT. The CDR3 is CASSEVGVGNHAFF.

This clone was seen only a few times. The CDR3 region is CASSLKAGRHGRTYEQYF. The DNA of the CDR3 is TGTGCCAGCAGCTTGAAAGCGGGTAGGCACGGGAGGACCTACGAGCAGTACTTC. This chain joins TRBV5-4 and TRBJ2-7, with 7 bases that match TRBD2. CDR1 SGHNT and CDR2 YYREEE come from the germline V gene (reference sequence). With V trimmed by 1 base and J by 2 bases, 15 bases remained unmatched. The CDR3 contains 18 residues.